This T cell receptor beta chain appears in the sequencing data of a study of monozygotic twins with inflammatory bowel disease. TCRdb reprocessed the 5' RACE reads and keeps a single row for each CDR3 protein, giving no DNA. The sample table includes 150,000 or so distinct CDR3 sequences. This CDR3 spans 14 amino acids. Germline V gene lookup returns CDR1 MGHDK and CDR2 SYGVNS. With no T cell sorting beforehand, total RNA was isolated from whole blood. About this clonotype: The antigen remains undetermined.

Study conclusions and caveats: Twin concordance left repertoire similarity unchanged, with limited power a possible explanation for this lack of difference.

Sequences were obtained from blood. This clonotype was obtained from a human donor with ulcerative colitis or Crohn's disease, or a healthy co-twin of an affected twin (not recorded which). This sequence joins TRBV25-1 and TRBJ1-4. The CDR3: CASRTGGFNEKLFF. The complete variable domain, with remaining parts taken from reference TRBV25-1 and TRBJ1-4, reads EADIYQTPRYLVIGTGKKITLECSQTMGHDKMYWYQQDPGMELHLIHYSYGVNSTEKGDLSSESTVSRIRTEHFPLTLESARPSHTSQYLCASRTGGFNEKLFFGSGTQLSVL.